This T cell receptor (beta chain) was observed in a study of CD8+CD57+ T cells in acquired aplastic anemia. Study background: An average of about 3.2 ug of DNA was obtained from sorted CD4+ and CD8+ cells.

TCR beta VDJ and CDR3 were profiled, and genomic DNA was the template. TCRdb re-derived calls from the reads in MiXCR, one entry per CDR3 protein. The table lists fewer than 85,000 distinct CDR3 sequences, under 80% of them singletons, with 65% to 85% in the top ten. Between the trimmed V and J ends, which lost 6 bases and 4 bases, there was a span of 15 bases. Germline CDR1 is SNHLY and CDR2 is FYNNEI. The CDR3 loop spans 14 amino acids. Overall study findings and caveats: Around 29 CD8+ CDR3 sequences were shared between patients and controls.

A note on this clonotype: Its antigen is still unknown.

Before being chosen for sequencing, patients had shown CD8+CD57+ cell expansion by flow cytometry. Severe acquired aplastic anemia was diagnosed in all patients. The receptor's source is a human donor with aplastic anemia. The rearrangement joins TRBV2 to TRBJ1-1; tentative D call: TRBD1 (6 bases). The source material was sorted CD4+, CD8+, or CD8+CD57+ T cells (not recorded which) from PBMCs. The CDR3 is CASSGQRRGTEAFF. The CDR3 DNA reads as TGTGCCAGCAGCGGACAGAGACGGGGCACTGAAGCTTTCTTT.